This paragraph covers one T cell receptor (beta chain) sequence. Its antigen remains unknown. The CDR3 sequence is 15 residues long. Germline V CDR1 and CDR2: MNHEY, SMNVEV (reference sequence). Trimming removed 5 bases from V and 2 bases from J, with 15 bases in between. This sample was taken from a study of cytomegalovirus exposure and HLA in healthy donors. About the study: An analysis done earlier identified almost 120 million unique TCR beta sequences from about 179 million T cells. Points from the study as a whole: TCR beta V- and J-gene trimming, according to a later analysis, was linked to a missense DCLRE1C variant. Investigators reported 150 to 200 TCR beta chains as tied to cytomegalovirus.

Both 60 Vbeta primers and 13 Jbeta primers went into the PCR. The method was immunoSEQ multiplex PCR; TCRdb's version includes in-frame clones alone and lacks a portion of them. There are about 200,000 clones in the sample; 82% occur only once, and approximately 0.098% lies in the top ten. The receptor's source is a boy aged 2 to 9 in good health and CMV-seronegative. The sample consisted of PBMCs. This chain connects TRBV27 to TRBJ1-1; no reliable D call. The CDR3 here is CASSNRQDTNTEAFF. The CDR3, as DNA: TGTGCCAGCAGTAACCGACAAGACACTAACACTGAAGCTTTCTTT.